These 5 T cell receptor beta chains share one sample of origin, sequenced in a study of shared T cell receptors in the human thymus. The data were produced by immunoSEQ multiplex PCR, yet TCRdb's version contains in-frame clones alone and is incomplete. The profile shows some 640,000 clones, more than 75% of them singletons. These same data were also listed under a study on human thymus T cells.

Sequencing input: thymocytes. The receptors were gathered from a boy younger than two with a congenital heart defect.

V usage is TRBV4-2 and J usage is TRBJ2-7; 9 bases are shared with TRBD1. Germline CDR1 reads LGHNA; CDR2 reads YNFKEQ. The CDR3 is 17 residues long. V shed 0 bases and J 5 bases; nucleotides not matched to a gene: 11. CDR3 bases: TGTGCCAGCAGCCAAGATGAGTGTGGGACAGGGACCGACGAGCAGTACTTC. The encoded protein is CASSQDECGTGTDEQYF.

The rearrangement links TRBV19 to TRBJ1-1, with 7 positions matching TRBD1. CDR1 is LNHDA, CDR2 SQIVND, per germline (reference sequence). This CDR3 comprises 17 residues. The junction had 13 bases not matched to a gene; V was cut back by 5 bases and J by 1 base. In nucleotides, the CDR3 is TGTGCCAGTAGTCCCTACCGTCCAGGGGGTGCGAACACTGAAGCTTTCTTT. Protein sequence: CASSPYRPGGANTEAFF.

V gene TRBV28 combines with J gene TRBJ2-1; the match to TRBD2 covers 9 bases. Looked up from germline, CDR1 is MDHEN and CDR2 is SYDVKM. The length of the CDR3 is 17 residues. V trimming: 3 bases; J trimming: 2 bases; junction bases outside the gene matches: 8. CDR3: CASSFMGAGGPYNEQFF. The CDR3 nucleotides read TGTGCCAGCAGTTTTATGGGAGCGGGAGGACCCTACAATGAGCAGTTCTTC.

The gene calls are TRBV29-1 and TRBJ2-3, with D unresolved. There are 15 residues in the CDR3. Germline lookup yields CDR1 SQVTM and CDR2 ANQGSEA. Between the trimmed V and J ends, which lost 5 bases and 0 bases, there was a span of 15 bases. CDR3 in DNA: TGCAGCGTTAACCCGCTTGTAACTAGCACAGATACGCAGTATTTT. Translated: CSVNPLVTSTDTQYF.

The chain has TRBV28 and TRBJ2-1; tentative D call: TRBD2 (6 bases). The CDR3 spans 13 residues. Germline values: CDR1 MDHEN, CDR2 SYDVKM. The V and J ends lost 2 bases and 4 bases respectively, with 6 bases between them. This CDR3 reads CASSLAGYNEQFF. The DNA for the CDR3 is TGTGCCAGCAGTTTAGCGGGATACAATGAGCAGTTCTTC.